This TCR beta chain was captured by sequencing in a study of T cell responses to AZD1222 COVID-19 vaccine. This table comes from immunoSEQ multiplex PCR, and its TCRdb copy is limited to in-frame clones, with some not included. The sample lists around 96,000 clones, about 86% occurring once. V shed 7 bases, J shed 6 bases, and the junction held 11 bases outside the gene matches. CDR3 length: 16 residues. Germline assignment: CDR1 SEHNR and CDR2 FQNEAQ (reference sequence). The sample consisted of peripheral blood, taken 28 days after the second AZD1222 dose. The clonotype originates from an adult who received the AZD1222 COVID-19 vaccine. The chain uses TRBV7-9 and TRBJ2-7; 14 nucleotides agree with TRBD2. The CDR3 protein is CASIRSGTSGSGEQYF. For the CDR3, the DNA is TGTGCCAGCATCCGGTCCGGGACTAGCGGGAGTGGCGAGCAGTACTTC.